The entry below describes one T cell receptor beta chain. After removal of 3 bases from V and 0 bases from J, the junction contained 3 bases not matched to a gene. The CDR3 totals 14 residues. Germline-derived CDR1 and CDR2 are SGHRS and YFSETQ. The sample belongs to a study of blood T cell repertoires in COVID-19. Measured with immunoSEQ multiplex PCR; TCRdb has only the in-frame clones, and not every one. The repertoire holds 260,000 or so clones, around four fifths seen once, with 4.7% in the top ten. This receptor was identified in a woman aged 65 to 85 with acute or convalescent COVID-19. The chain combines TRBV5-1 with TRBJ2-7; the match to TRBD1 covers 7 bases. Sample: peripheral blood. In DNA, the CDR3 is TGCGCCAGCAGCTGGGACAGAAGCTCCTACGAGCAGTACTTC. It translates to CASSWDRSSYEQYF. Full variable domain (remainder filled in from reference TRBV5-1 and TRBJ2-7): KAGVTQTPRYLIKTRGQQVTLSCSPISGHRSVSWYQQTPGQGLQFLFEYFSETQRNKGNFPGRFSGRQFSNSRSEMNVSTLELGDSALYLCASSWDRSSYEQYFGPGTRLTVT.